The next 19 T cell receptor beta chains were all read from a single sample in a study of Graves' ophthalmopathy and Graves' hyperthyroidism. RNA transcripts were the source from which TCR beta CDR3 regions were amplified. An initial RT-PCR round employing HTBI primers preceded a second-round multiplex PCR. TCRdb re-called the multiplex PCR reads with MiXCR, one entry per CDR3 protein. The sample holds approximately 460,000 distinct CDR3 sequences; around 14% are singletons and the top ten take 9.8%. Sequenced input: blood. Receptors were obtained from a woman aged 25 to 39 with Graves' ophthalmopathy.

V is TRBV3-1 and J is TRBJ2-7; 9 bases line up with TRBD2. The CDR3 spans 15 residues. With 0 bases clipped from V and 3 bases from J, the junction kept 3 bases outside the gene matches. The V gene's germline CDR1 is LGHDT and CDR2 YNNKEL (reference sequence). This CDR3 reads CASSQDASGIYEQYF. The CDR3 bases are TGTGCCAGCAGCCAAGATGCTAGCGGGATCTACGAGCAGTACTTC.

This clonotype was counted ten times or more. This chain joins TRBV6-1 and TRBJ2-2; TRBD1 matches 7 bases. Germline CDR1 is MNHNS and CDR2 is SASEGT. This CDR3 comprises 15 residues. Trimming at V came to 4 bases and at J to 0 bases, leaving 2 bases not matched to a gene. The CDR3 spells CASSGDSPNTGELFF. The CDR3 nucleotides are TGTGCCAGCAGTGGGGACAGTCCGAACACCGGGGAGCTGTTTTTT.

This clonotype was recorded many times. This chain joins TRBV13 and TRBJ2-7; TRBD2 agrees at 9 bases. V was clipped by 5 bases and J by 1 base; unmatched bases: 6. The length of the CDR3 is 15 residues. Per germline, CDR1 PRHDT and CDR2 FYEKMQ (reference sequence). The CDR3 is CASSAGTSRSYEQYF. CDR3 DNA sequence: TGTGCCAGCAGCGCCGGGACTAGCAGGTCCTACGAGCAGTACTTC.

This clonotype has at least ten counts. The chain joins TRBV19 to TRBJ1-1, with TRBD1 matching 8 bases. Germline V gene sequence: CDR1 LNHDA, CDR2 SQIVND (reference sequence). This CDR3 contains 14 residues. The J segment lost 4 bases and the V segment lost 4 bases, leaving 5 bases of the junction unmatched. The CDR3 loop reads CASSTRDRITEAFF. Here the CDR3 DNA reads TGTGCCAGTAGTACCCGGGACAGGATCACTGAAGCTTTCTTT.

This clonotype was recorded many times. The chain carries TRBV20-1 and TRBJ2-7; 8 positions match TRBD1. CDR1 is DFQATT and CDR2 is SNEGSKA in the germline V gene (reference sequence). V gave up 5 bases and J gave up 3 bases; unmatched junction bases: 9. The CDR3 has 14 amino acids. CDR3 sequence: CSAPTGGLGYEQYF. The CDR3 DNA follows: TGCAGTGCTCCCACAGGGGGGCTGGGCTACGAGCAGTACTTC.

This clonotype was counted many times. The CDR3 DNA reads as TGTGCCAGCAGTGAAGCGGGCAGCGTTATCGAGACCCAGTACTTC. It codes for CASSEAGSVIETQYF. V usage is TRBV6-1 and J usage is TRBJ2-5; D not certain. Germline V CDR1 and CDR2: MNHNS, SASEGT. The CDR3 is made up of 15 amino acids. V was clipped by 0 bases and J by 5 bases, with 13 bases between them.

The table lists this clonotype with a few counts. Since a much larger clone is just one base distant, this may be a read error. The chain carries TRBV6-5 and TRBJ1-2; the match to TRBD1 covers 7 bases. The CDR3 contains 14 residues. Germline lookup yields CDR1 MNHEY and CDR2 SVGAGI. The CDR3 region has the DNA TGTGCCGGCAGTAACACCCGGACAGGAGGTGGCTACACCTTC. Amino acids: CAGSNTRTGGGYTF.

This clonotype was found many times. The DNA for the CDR3 is TGTGCCACCAGCAGTGACCCAGGGGGCTCTGGCTACACCTTC. Translated: CATSSDPGGSGYTF. The chain joins TRBV15 to TRBJ1-2; 8 bases line up with TRBD1. Per the germline V gene, CDR1 is LNHNV and CDR2 is YYDKDF (reference sequence). CDR3 size: 14 residues. With V trimmed by 3 bases and J by 7 bases, 7 bases remained unmatched.

Remarks on this clonotype: This may arise from a read error, as a much more abundant clone is one base away. The chain uses TRBV5-1 and TRBJ1-2, with no clear D. The V and J ends lost 4 bases and 1 base respectively, with 11 bases between them. Germline loops: CDR1 SGHRS, CDR2 YFSETQ. There are 14 residues in the CDR3. CDR3 amino acids: CASSALRSNYGYTF. The CDR3, as DNA: TGCGCCAGCAGCGCTCTGAGGAGTAACTATGGCTACACCTTC.

The chain recombines TRBV20-1 with TRBJ2-2, with TRBD1 as a possible D gene (6 bases). Trimming removed 2 bases from V and 0 bases from J, with 7 bases in between. The CDR3 spans 14 residues. The germline V gene has CDR1 DFQATT and CDR2 SNEGSKA (reference sequence). CDR3 region: CSARKGANTGELFF. The CDR3, as DNA: TGCAGTGCTAGAAAGGGGGCGAACACCGGGGAGCTGTTTTTT.

This clonotype was observed many times. The chain recombines TRBV12-3 or TRBV12-4 with TRBJ2-5, with D hard to call. V lost 4 bases and J lost 2, with 5 bases in between. The CDR3 has 12 amino acids. CDR3 in amino acids: CASSSPQETQYF. The CDR3 DNA sequence: TGTGCCAGCAGTTCACCACAAGAGACCCAGTACTTC.

The chain uses TRBV7-2 and TRBJ1-5; D is unresolved. The CDR3 covers 12 residues. Germline V gives CDR1 SGHTA, CDR2 FQGNSA. V was cut by 4 bases and J by 5 bases, with 6 bases left in between. The DNA for the CDR3 is TGTGCCAGCAGCTATCCCCATCAGCCCCAGCATTTT. Its protein is CASSYPHQPQHF.

The sample holds one count of this clonotype. A much larger clonotype is one base distant, so this may be a read error. The CDR3 does not end in the conserved phenylalanine or tryptophan, so this is likely a read error. This chain connects TRBV7-2 to TRBJ1-1; D not certain. The CDR3 is made up of 14 amino acids. The V end lost 1 base, the J end lost 3 bases, and 9 bases lay between the germline ends. Germline CDR1 and CDR2: SGHTA and FQGNSA. The CDR3 bases are TGTGCCAGCAGCTTAGTAGTGGGGTACACTGAAGCTTTCGTT. It yields the protein CASSLVVGYTEAFV.

This clonotype showed up just a few times. This chain connects TRBV20-1 to TRBJ2-2; TRBD1 matches 8 bases. Germline-derived CDR1 and CDR2 are DFQATT and SNEGSKA (reference sequence). The CDR3 is made up of 16 amino acids. J was trimmed by 4 bases and V by 0 bases; bases with no gene match: 7. CDR3 in amino acids: CSARETDRARTGELFF. As DNA, the CDR3 is TGCAGTGCTAGAGAAACGGACAGGGCCCGCACCGGGGAGCTGTTTTTT.

In its sample, this clonotype was seen many times. V gene TRBV7-2 combines with J gene TRBJ1-1; no clear D gene. CDR1 and CDR2 from the germline V gene are SGHTA and FQGNSA. Trimming cost V 1 base and J 6 bases, with 12 bases left between them. CDR3 length equals 14 residues. CDR3 nucleotides: TGTGCCAGCAGCTTAGATCCATCGGGTCCTGAAGCTTTCTTT. Translating it yields CASSLDPSGPEAFF.

The chain couples TRBV28 to TRBJ2-7; TRBD1 aligns across 8 bases. V lost 4 bases to trimming and J lost 3 bases; unmatched junction nucleotides: 8. There are 15 residues in the CDR3. CDR1 is MDHEN and CDR2 is SYDVKM in the germline V gene. The chain's CDR3 is CASSSPRTGYYEQYF. CDR3 in DNA: TGTGCCAGCAGTTCACCCCGGACAGGGTACTACGAGCAGTACTTC. Together with reference TRBV28 and TRBJ2-7, the CDR3 gives the full variable domain: DVKVTQSSRYLVKRTGEKVFLECVQDMDHENMFWYRQDPGLGLRLIYFSYDVKMKEKGDIPEGYSVSREKKERFSLILESASTNQTSMYLCASSSPRTGYYEQYFGPGTRLTVT.

This clonotype was seen many times. DNA for the CDR3: TGTGCCAGTAGTAAAGTCCGACTAGATTCGAACACCGGGGAGCTGTTTTTT. Residues: CASSKVRLDSNTGELFF. The chain employs TRBV19 and TRBJ2-2; D is perhaps TRBD2 (6 bases). The CDR3 has 17 residues. Trimming left V 4 bases short and J 0 bases short, with 15 bases between. Germline assignment: CDR1 LNHDA and CDR2 SQIVND (reference sequence).

This clonotype was detected ten times or more. The chain uses TRBV6-1 and TRBJ2-7, with 7 bases fitting TRBD2. J was trimmed by 3 bases and V by 4 bases; bases with no gene match: 12. Germline-derived CDR1 and CDR2 are MNHNS and SASEGT. This CDR3 has 16 residues. This CDR3 is CASSARVAGLNYEQYF. The CDR3 DNA follows: TGTGCCAGCAGTGCCCGGGTAGCGGGCCTCAACTACGAGCAGTACTTC.

This clonotype was seen ten or more times. V usage is TRBV29-1 and J usage is TRBJ1-1; no reliable D call. The CDR3 totals 14 residues. V was shortened by 6 bases and J by 5 bases, with 19 bases between the two germline ends. Germline CDR1 and CDR2: SQVTM and ANQGSEA. DNA of the CDR3: TGCAGCGTGTCCCCTTCTGGGTCGGGGACTGAAGCTTTCTTT. This encodes CSVSPSGSGTEAFF.